One sample yielded the 28 T cell receptor beta chains listed below, sequenced in a study of shared clonotypes between healthy human individuals. This table comes from immunoSEQ multiplex PCR, and its TCRdb copy is limited to in-frame clones, with some not included. The table lists 600,000 to 700,000 clones, around 78% of them singletons. Sample: memory CD4+ T cells sorted from blood. Stated subset: CD45RA-negative fraction. The receptors come from a woman younger than 45 in good health.

The chain joins TRBV7-3 to TRBJ2-7; no firm D call. This CDR3 spans 13 amino acids. Germline assignment: CDR1 SGHTA and CDR2 FQGTGA. Trimming left V 2 bases short and J 4 bases short, with 9 bases between. The CDR3 DNA reads as TGTGCCAGCAGCTTATGGTCCGGTTACGAGCAGTACTTC. This sequence encodes CASSLWSGYEQYF.

This clone was counted ten times or more. This rearrangement joins TRBV6-5 to TRBJ2-5, with TRBD1 matching over 10 bases. CDR3 length: 15 residues. V gave up 7 bases and J gave up 5 bases; unmatched junction bases: 10. Germline loops: CDR1 MNHEY, CDR2 SVGAGI. The DNA of the CDR3 is TGTGCCAGCATCAGGGACAGGGGTTCGATTGAGACCCAGTACTTC. Translated, it gives CASIRDRGSIETQYF.

This clone was picked up one time. The J gene is TRBJ2-7, the V gene TRBV5-4; 14 nucleotides align to TRBD2. This CDR3 is built from 16 residues. The germline V gene encodes CDR1 SGHNT and CDR2 YYREEE (reference sequence). The J segment lost 4 bases and the V segment lost 5 bases, leaving 8 bases of the junction unmatched. The CDR3 DNA reads as TGTGCCAGCAGTTTAAAGACTAGCGGGAGGGCGTACGAGCAGTACTTC. It is translated as CASSLKTSGRAYEQYF.

This clone was picked up many times. The rearrangement joins TRBV23-1 to TRBJ2-5, with D maybe TRBD2 (7 bases). Gene TRBJ2-7 matches the end of the DNA better, so the J call may be wrong. TRBV23-1 is assigned to the ORF class and has an uncertain function. This CDR3 is 16 amino acids long. CDR3 DNA: TGCGCCAGCACCACAAAGGGGGGGACGGAGGCCTACGAGCAGTACTTC. It yields the protein CASTTKGGTEAYEQYF.

This clone has at least ten counts. The chain uses TRBV11-2 and TRBJ2-1; 13 bases are a match to TRBD2. After removal of 3 bases from V and 8 bases from J, the junction contained 7 bases not matched to a gene. The germline V gene encodes CDR1 SGHAT and CDR2 FQNNGV. The CDR3 totals 16 residues. CDR3 sequence: CASSLGGLAGVYEQFF. In DNA form, the CDR3 reads TGTGCCAGCAGCTTGGGCGGACTAGCGGGAGTTTATGAGCAGTTCTTC.

This clone has more than one count but fewer than ten. The gene calls are TRBV2 and TRBJ1-5; tentatively, D is TRBD1 (6 bases). The CDR3 totals 15 residues. From germline, CDR1 is SNHLY and CDR2 FYNNEI. V was pared by 6 bases and J by 4 bases, with 16 bases between. The CDR3 sequence is CASRQSGTLNQPQHF. The DNA for the CDR3 is TGTGCCAGCAGGCAATCCGGGACATTAAATCAGCCCCAGCATTTT.

This clone has only a few counts. V usage is TRBV9 and J usage is TRBJ2-2; a weak D match, TRBD1 (5 bases). CDR1 is SGDLS and CDR2 is YYNGEE in the germline V gene. Trimming left V 0 bases short and J 2 bases short, with 14 bases between. This CDR3 comprises 17 residues. CDR3 nucleotides: TGTGCCAGCAGCGTAGAAGGAACTGGACACAACACCGGGGAGCTGTTTTTT. Protein product: CASSVEGTGHNTGELFF.

The rearrangement joins TRBV5-4 to TRBJ2-1, with TRBD2 identical over 12 bases. J gave up 4 bases and V 4 bases, and 9 bases lay outside the gene matches. CDR3 length equals 17 residues. Looked up from germline, CDR1 is SGHNT and CDR2 is YYREEE (reference sequence). The CDR3 bases are TGTGCCAGCAGCCGCCGGACTAGCGGGACAGATTACAATGAGCAGTTCTTC. Its protein is CASSRRTSGTDYNEQFF.

This clone was seen only once. The rearrangement uses TRBV28 and TRBJ2-3, with a possible D match to TRBD2 (6 bases). The CDR3 length is 19 residues. The germline V gene has CDR1 MDHEN and CDR2 SYDVKM. V was pared by 3 bases and J by 6 bases, with 28 bases between. Written as DNA, the CDR3 is TGTGCCAGCAGTTTTTATCGCGGCCCCGCGCGGGGTCAAAGGGATACGCAGTATTTT. Its translation: CASSFYRGPARGQRDTQYF.

The CDR3, as DNA: TGTGCCAGCGCCGACTCCGATACGCAGTATTTT. Its translation: CASADSDTQYF. The rearrangement joins TRBV4-2 to TRBJ2-3; unclear D gene. The CDR3 contains 11 residues. V lost 8 bases to trimming and J lost 6 bases, with 9 bases between them. The germline V gene encodes CDR1 LGHNA and CDR2 YNFKEQ.

The chain combines TRBV30 with TRBJ1-3; D is possibly TRBD1 (5 bases). The V and J ends lost 0 bases and 4 bases respectively, with 13 bases between them. The V gene's germline CDR1 is GTSNPN and CDR2 SVGIG (reference sequence). This CDR3 is built from 15 residues. The CDR3 sequence is CAWSVAGTGGNTIYF. CDR3 nucleotides: TGTGCCTGGAGTGTGGCGGGGACCGGGGGAAACACCATATATTTT.

The gene calls are TRBV5-1 and TRBJ1-5; D is ambiguous. The V end was cut by 4 bases, the J end by 7 bases, with 18 bases between. Looked up from germline, CDR1 is SGHRS and CDR2 is YFSETQ. CDR3 size: 15 residues. The CDR3 here is CASSIGPIQGQPQHF. In nucleotides, the CDR3 is TGCGCCAGCAGCATTGGACCGATACAAGGGCAGCCCCAGCATTTT.

This clone came up a few times. Other DNA sequences in this specimen translate into the identical CDR3. The chain couples TRBV29-1 to TRBJ2-5; 16 nucleotides match TRBD2. The CDR3 loop spans 14 amino acids. Germline CDR1 and CDR2: SQVTM and ANQGSEA. With V trimmed by 8 bases and J by 4 bases, 4 bases remained unmatched. CDR3: CSTGLAGGGETQYF. The CDR3 DNA reads TGCAGCACGGGACTAGCGGGAGGGGGAGAGACCCAGTACTTC.

The chain uses TRBV30 and TRBJ2-7; 10 nucleotides align to TRBD2. J lost 5 bases, V lost 0 bases, and 13 bases had no gene match. The CDR3 consists of 17 residues. Germline loops: CDR1 GTSNPN, CDR2 SVGIG (reference sequence). For the CDR3, the DNA is TGTGCCTGGAGTGTACGGAGCGGGAGGGCCAGGAGACACGAGCAGTACTTC. This gives the protein CAWSVRSGRARRHEQYF. Using reference TRBV30 and TRBJ2-7 for the parts outside the CDR3, the full variable domain is SQTIHQWPATLVQPVGSPLSLECTVEGTSNPNLYWYRQAAGRGLQLLFYSVGIGQISSEVPQNLSASRPQDRQFILSSKKLLLSDSGFYLCAWSVRSGRARRHEQYFGPGTRLTVT.

This clone was seen a handful of times. This rearrangement joins TRBV5-4 to TRBJ1-1; 7 nucleotides match TRBD1. Germline values: CDR1 SGHNT, CDR2 YYREEE (reference sequence). The CDR3 is 14 amino acids. With V trimmed by 6 bases and J by 5 bases, 10 bases remained unmatched. The CDR3 reads CASIQTGSGTEAFF. Written as DNA, the CDR3 is TGTGCCAGCATCCAGACAGGGAGTGGTACTGAAGCTTTCTTT.

This sequence joins TRBV6-1 and TRBJ2-7; 13 bases line up with TRBD2. V dropped 2 bases and J dropped 5; count of bases not matched to a gene: 12. CDR3 length equals 18 residues. Looked up from germline, CDR1 is MNHNS and CDR2 is SASEGT. The CDR3 spells CASSELRTSGSSRDEQYF. In DNA, the CDR3 is TGTGCCAGCAGTGAATTAAGGACTAGCGGGAGTTCGCGCGACGAGCAGTACTTC.

The J gene is TRBJ2-5, the V gene TRBV6-1, with 7 bases identical to TRBD1. Trimming cost V 5 bases and J 9 bases; bases outside gene matches: 12. Germline-derived CDR1 and CDR2 are MNHNS and SASEGT. There are 14 residues in the CDR3. The CDR3 sequence: CASSPGTERVAQYF. The CDR3, as DNA: TGTGCCAGCAGTCCCGGGACAGAGAGAGTGGCCCAGTACTTC.

The rearrangement joins TRBV10-3 to TRBJ2-3; TRBD2 aligns across 7 bases. The ends lost 2 bases at V and 0 bases at J; junction bases unmatched: 2. Germline V gives CDR1 ENHRY, CDR2 SYGVKD. CDR3 size: 15 residues. CDR3 sequence (DNA): TGTGCCATCAGTGAGCGGGAGGTTAGCACAGATACGCAGTATTTT. It yields the protein CAISEREVSTDTQYF.

This clone was seen only once. V gene TRBV19 combines with J gene TRBJ2-2; tentative D call: TRBD2 (6 bases). Germline assignment: CDR1 LNHDA and CDR2 SQIVND (reference sequence). Trimming removed 3 bases from V and 6 bases from J, with 23 bases in between. The CDR3 extends over 18 amino acids. CDR3 protein: CASSIQVLGRGSPGELFF. CDR3 in DNA: TGTGCCAGTAGTATCCAGGTTCTAGGCCGGGGGAGCCCCGGGGAGCTGTTTTTT.

This clone was observed a single time. V gene TRBV7-9 combines with J gene TRBJ2-2; 11 bases agree with TRBD2. V dropped 2 bases and J dropped 6; count of bases not matched to a gene: 8. Looked up from germline, CDR1 is SEHNR and CDR2 is FQNEAQ (reference sequence). CDR3 length: 17 residues. Here the CDR3 reads CASSLQVTSGTAGELFF. CDR3 coding DNA: TGTGCCAGCAGCTTACAGGTGACTAGCGGGACTGCCGGGGAGCTGTTTTTT.

A single count supports this clone. The V and J genes are TRBV2 and TRBJ1-1, with a weak D call TRBD1 (6 bases). Germline-derived CDR1 and CDR2 are SNHLY and FYNNEI. The CDR3 covers 16 residues. Trimming took off 5 bases at V and 0 bases at J, with 16 bases between the two ends. This CDR3 is CASSPQGRGVNTEAFF. DNA of the CDR3: TGTGCCAGCAGTCCCCAGGGGAGGGGAGTGAACACTGAAGCTTTCTTT.

This chain joins TRBV15 and TRBJ2-5; D is perhaps TRBD2 (5 bases). This CDR3 has 16 amino acids. V lost 0 bases to trimming and J lost 2 bases, with 13 bases between them. Germline lookup yields CDR1 LNHNV and CDR2 YYDKDF (reference sequence). CDR3 sequence (DNA): TGTGCCACCAGCAGAGATCTGTGGGAGTTTCAAGAGACCCAGTACTTC. Encoded protein: CATSRDLWEFQETQYF. Full variable domain (outside the CDR3, taken from reference TRBV15 and TRBJ2-5): DAMVIQNPRYQVTQFGKPVTLSCSQTLNHNVMYWYQQKSSQAPKLLFHYYDKDFNNEADTPDNFQSRRPNTSFCFLDIRSPGLGDTAMYLCATSRDLWEFQETQYFGPGTRLLVL.

V and J are TRBV18 and TRBJ1-3; the match to TRBD1 covers 9 bases. Germline CDR1 reads KGHSH; CDR2 reads LQKENI. The junction had 1 base not matched to a gene; V was cut back by 3 bases and J by 4 bases. CDR3 length: 14 residues. CDR3 sequence reads: CASSPGQGGNTIYF. The CDR3 DNA sequence: TGTGCCAGCTCACCGGGACAGGGAGGAAACACCATATATTTT. The whole variable domain, remainder taken from reference TRBV18 and TRBJ1-3, is NAGVMQNPRHLVRRRGQEARLRCSPMKGHSHVYWYRQLPEEGLKFMVYLQKENIIDESGMPKERFSAEFPKEGPSILRIQQVVRGDSAAYFCASSPGQGGNTIYFGEGSWLTVV.

The genes are TRBV11-2 and TRBJ2-3, with 10 bases identical to TRBD2. Unmatched junction bases numbered 8, after V lost 5 bases and J lost 0 bases. The CDR3 runs to 17 residues. Germline V gene data show CDR1 as SGHAT and CDR2 as FQNNGV. CDR3 nucleotides: TGTGCCAGCAGCAAAAAGACTAGCGGGTATAGCACAGATACGCAGTATTTT. Translating it yields CASSKKTSGYSTDTQYF.

This chain connects TRBV28 to TRBJ2-2, with TRBD2 identical over 9 bases. J lost 0 bases, V lost 5 bases, and 1 base had no gene match. Germline values: CDR1 MDHEN, CDR2 SYDVKM. The CDR3 length is 15 residues. In DNA form, the CDR3 reads TGTGCCAGCAGTAGGACTAGCGCGAACACCGGGGAGCTGTTTTTT. Its translation is CASSRTSANTGELFF.

The CDR3 DNA reads TGTGCCAGCAGCTTGGATTCAGGGGGCCGGAGCTATGGCTACACCTTC. Its translation: CASSLDSGGRSYGYTF. The chain uses TRBV5-6 and TRBJ1-2, with 8 bases fitting TRBD1. Germline V gene sequence: CDR1 SGHDT, CDR2 YYEEEE. The trim removed 0 bases at V and 4 bases at J, leaving 8 bases unmatched. The length of the CDR3 is 16 residues.

The CDR3 nucleotides are TGTGCCAGCAGCGATAGATGGCGGGAGACCCAGTACTTC. It is translated as CASSDRWRETQYF. The chain uses TRBV7-8 and TRBJ2-5, with D uncertain. This CDR3 has 13 residues. The V end was cut by 5 bases, the J end by 5 bases, with 12 bases between. The V gene's germline CDR1 is SGHVS and CDR2 FQNEAQ.

The chain has TRBV7-6 and TRBJ2-1; the match to TRBD2 covers 7 bases. CDR3 size: 15 residues. Per the germline V gene, CDR1 is SGHVS and CDR2 is FNYEAQ. The V gene end was trimmed by 3 bases and the J gene end by 6 bases; junction bases not matched to a gene: 8. The CDR3 nucleotides read TGTGCCAGCAGCTTTGGACTAGTACCCATCAATGAGCAGTTCTTC. Translating it yields CASSFGLVPINEQFF.